The present T cell receptor beta chain was sequenced within a study of PD-L1 blockade in urothelial cancer (dated by TCRdb to the late 2010s). About the study as a whole: Therapy was started in about 2014 for all patients, and atezolizumab 1,200 mg was administered intravenously every 3 weeks. About nine tenths of the roughly 29 patients were identified as males with urothelial cancer of bladder origin, and a prior smoking history was reported by 18 of 29 patients. Patients had an ECOG performance status of 0 or 1 and had received between 0 and 3 prior chemotherapy regimens. Blood samples were analyzed at two time points: 3 weeks after treatment start (second dose) and 6 weeks after treatment start. Blood samples gave a median of around 140,000 T cells and 77,000 or so unique TCRs, with a median clonality of 0.080. An exploratory multi-omic analysis was conducted of the somatic, immune and clinical correlates of response to PD-L1 blockade with atezolizumab in urothelial cancer. TCR sequencing covered pretreatment tumor samples and matched, serially collected peripheral blood taken before and after atezolizumab treatment. Durable clinical benefit meant progression-free survival longer than 6 months, and TCR features were also tested against progression-free and overall survival. In the same patients who had TCR sequencing, pretreatment tumors also underwent whole exome sequencing and RNA sequencing. Durable clinical benefit was achieved by nine patients and was not achieved by 20 patients. Pretreatment blood TCR-seq was available for about 28 patients, at least one posttreatment blood collection was obtained for 24 patients, and tumor TCR-seq was available for 24 patients. Results the study describes overall, beyond this receptor: Improved progression-free and overall survival was found to be associated with pretreatment peripheral blood TCR clonality below the median. At 3 weeks after the start of treatment, tumor-associated TCR clones in peripheral blood had expanded more in patients with durable benefit (n of about 22, p = 0.022). Because the sample size was small (n of about 29) and many of the analyses were exploratory, the results are meant to be hypothesis-generating.

Synthetic TCR analog templates were spiked into each PCR so that absolute template abundance could be estimated from read counts. Using the immunoSEQ assay, TCRbeta CDR3 regions were amplified from genomic DNA with bias-controlled V and J gene primers. Sequencing of rearranged TCRbeta segments was done at approximately 20X coverage. For the original study's pipeline: Sequencing errors were corrected by clustering and CDR3s were annotated against IMGT to assign V, D and J genes. Out-of-frame and stop-codon sequences were excluded, and only productive TCRbeta rearrangements were used in downstream analyses. Clonality was calculated as one minus the Shannon entropy normalized by the log of the number of unique productive sequences. Clones differing between time points or between blood and tumor were identified using Fisher's exact test with Benjamini-Hochberg correction, with an adjusted p below 0.01 applied as the threshold. TCRdb's version of the immuneACCESS table is confined to in-frame rearrangements and falls short of the full clone set. An unresolved V gene accounts for under half of the shortfall where checked; the remainder is of unknown origin. The V and J calls and the clone size are those of that table, but D and trimming were determined from the DNA. This sample comprises tens of thousands of clones, 70% to 90% of them detected only once. 1.5% to 2% of the sample comes from the top ten.

Reading the label with the study, this specimen's time point is: pretreatment peripheral blood. A cohort of about 27 patients with locally advanced or metastatic urothelial carcinoma, treated at Memorial Sloan Kettering on a trial protocol, was included. Peripheral blood mononuclear cells were collected pretreatment and during treatment, at between 1 and 8 total time points per patient. The Qiagen DNeasy Blood extraction kit was used to purify genomic DNA from total PBMCs and tumor samples. PBMCs were collected pretreatment and during treatment and were isolated and stored as previously described. CDR1 is given as LGHNA and CDR2 as YSLEER, both from the germline V gene. Taken from cysteine to phenylalanine, the CDR3 has 16 residues. This entry keeps only the CDR3 DNA: 48 bases, framed from base 1. V gives up 0 bases and J gives up 6 bases, and the segment between their germline ends measures 18 bases.

The table lists this clone with a count of one. What antigen it recognizes has not been identified. No per-base quality is available; no much larger clone lies one base away. The material was PBMCs, obtained around atezolizumab (anti-PD-L1) treatment. The sequence joins TRBV4-3 to TRBJ2-7; D gene: possibly TRBD2, on 6 matching bases. The source of this sequence is a man aged 70-80 years with urothelial cancer. The nucleotides are TGCGCCAGCAGCCAAGATCATGCTAGCGAGCTGGTCGAGCAGTACTTC. This encodes CASSQDHASELVEQYF.